This entry features one TCR beta chain sequence. Its antigen is unknown. The record originates from a study of T cells in tuberculosis. Each donor contributed 100,000 or so T cells on average, unsorted. Sequencing was performed with immunoSEQ multiplex PCR; in TCRdb, only in-frame clones are kept and a portion is missing. The sample lists about 22,000 clones, around 97% occurring once. The study's findings and limits: Using the GMM-specific repertoire gave around 87% accuracy versus about 70% with motifs. The TCR-beta difference was not significant; alpha differences partly reflected length.

Source material: PBMCs. The source is a donor between 10 and 35 years old with latent tuberculosis or without tuberculosis infection.

CDR3 sequence: CASTDRDIMFQETQYF. The DNA of the CDR3 is TGTGCCAGCACCGACCGGGACATCATGTTCCAAGAGACCCAGTACTTC. The chain uses TRBV25-1 and TRBJ2-5, with a tentative D call TRBD1 (6 bases). There are 16 residues in the CDR3. The germline CDR1 and CDR2 sequences are MGHDK and SYGVNS. Trimming stripped 7 bases from V and 1 base from J, with 19 bases between.